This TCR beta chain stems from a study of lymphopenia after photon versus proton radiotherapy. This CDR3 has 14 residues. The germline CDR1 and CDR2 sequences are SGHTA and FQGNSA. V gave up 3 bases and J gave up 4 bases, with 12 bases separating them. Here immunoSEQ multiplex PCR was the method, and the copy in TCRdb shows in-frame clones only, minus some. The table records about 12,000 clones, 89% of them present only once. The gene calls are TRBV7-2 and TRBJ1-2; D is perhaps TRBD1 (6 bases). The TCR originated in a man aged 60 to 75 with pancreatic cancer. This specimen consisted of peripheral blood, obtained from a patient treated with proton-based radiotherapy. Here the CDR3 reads CASSLGGQTYGYTF. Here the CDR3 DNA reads TGTGCCAGCAGCTTGGGGGGCCAGACCTATGGCTACACCTTC.